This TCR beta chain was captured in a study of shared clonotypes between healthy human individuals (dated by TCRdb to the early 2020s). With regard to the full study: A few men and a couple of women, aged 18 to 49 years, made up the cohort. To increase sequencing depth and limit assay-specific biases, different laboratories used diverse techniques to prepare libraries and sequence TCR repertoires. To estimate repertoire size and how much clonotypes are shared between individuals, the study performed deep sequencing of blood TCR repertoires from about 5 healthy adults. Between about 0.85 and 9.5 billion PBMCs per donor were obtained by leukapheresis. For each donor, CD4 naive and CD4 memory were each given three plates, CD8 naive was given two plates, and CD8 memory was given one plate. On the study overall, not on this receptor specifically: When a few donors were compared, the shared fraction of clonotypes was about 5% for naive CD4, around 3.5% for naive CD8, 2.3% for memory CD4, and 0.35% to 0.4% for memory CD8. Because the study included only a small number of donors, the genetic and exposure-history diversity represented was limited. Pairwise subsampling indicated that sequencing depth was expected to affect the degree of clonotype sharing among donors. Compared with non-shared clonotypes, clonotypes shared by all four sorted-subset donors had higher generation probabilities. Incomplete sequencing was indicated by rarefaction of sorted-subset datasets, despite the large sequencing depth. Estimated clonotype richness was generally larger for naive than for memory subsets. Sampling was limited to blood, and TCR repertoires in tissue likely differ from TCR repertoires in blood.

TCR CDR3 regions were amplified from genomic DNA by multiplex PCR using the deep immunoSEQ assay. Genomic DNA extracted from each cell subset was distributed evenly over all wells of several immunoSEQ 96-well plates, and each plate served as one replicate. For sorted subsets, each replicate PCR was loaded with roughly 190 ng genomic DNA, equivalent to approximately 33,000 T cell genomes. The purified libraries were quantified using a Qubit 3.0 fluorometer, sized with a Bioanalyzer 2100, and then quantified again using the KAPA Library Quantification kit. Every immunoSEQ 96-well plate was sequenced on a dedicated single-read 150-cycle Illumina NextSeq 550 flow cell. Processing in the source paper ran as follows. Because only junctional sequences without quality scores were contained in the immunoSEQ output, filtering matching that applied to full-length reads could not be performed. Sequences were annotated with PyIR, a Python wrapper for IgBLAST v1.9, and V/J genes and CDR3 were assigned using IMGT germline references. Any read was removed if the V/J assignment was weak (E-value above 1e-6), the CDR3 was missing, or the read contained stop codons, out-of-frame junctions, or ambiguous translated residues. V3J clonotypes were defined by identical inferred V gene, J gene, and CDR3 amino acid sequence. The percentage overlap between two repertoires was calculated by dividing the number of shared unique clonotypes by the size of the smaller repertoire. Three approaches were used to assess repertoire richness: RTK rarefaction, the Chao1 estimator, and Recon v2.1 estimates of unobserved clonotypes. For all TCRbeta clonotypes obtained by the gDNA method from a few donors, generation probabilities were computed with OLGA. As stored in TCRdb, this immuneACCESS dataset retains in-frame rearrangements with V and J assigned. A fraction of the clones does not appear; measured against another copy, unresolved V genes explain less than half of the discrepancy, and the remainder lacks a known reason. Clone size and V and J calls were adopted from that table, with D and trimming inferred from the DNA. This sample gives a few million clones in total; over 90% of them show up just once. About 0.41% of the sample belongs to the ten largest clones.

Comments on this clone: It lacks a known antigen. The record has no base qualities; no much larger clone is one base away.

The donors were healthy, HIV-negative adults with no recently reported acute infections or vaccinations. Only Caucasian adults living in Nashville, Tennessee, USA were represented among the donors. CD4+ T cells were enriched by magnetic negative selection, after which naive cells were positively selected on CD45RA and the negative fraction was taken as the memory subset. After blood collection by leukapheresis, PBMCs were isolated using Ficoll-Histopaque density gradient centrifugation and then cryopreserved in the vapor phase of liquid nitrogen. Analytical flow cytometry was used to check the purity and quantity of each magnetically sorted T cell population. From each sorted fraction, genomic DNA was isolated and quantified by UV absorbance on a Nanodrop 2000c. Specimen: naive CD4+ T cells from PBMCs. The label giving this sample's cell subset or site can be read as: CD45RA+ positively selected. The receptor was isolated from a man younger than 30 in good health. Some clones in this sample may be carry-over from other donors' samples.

CDR3 loop: CASSQVLRNTEAFF. The nucleotide sequence is TGCGCCAGCAGCCAAGTACTGAGGAACACTGAAGCTTTCTTT. Recombination joined TRBV4-1 with TRBJ1-1, with the D gene not confidently named. CDR1 is given as MGHRA and CDR2 as YSYEKL, both from the germline V gene. Measured from the cysteine to the phenylalanine, the CDR3 is 14 residues long. The only DNA kept is the CDR3, 42 bases in frame from the first base. Deletion took 1 base off V and 1 base off J, with a span of 7 bases between the germline ends.